This T cell receptor (beta chain) was recorded in a study of CD8+CD57+ T cells in acquired aplastic anemia. Germline lookup yields CDR1 MGHRA and CDR2 YSYEKL. Between the trimmed V and J ends, which lost 2 bases and 0 bases, there was a span of 11 bases. The CDR3 contains 15 residues. Both TCR beta VDJ combination and CDR3 sequence profiling were carried out. Genomic DNA was the template for this profiling. One entry per CDR3 protein results from TCRdb running MiXCR on the reads. The data contain approximately 200,000 distinct CDR3 sequences, over 55% of them singletons. This clonotype was seen repeatedly, ten times or more.

The rearrangement joins TRBV4-1 to TRBJ2-7; D not certain. This receptor was obtained from a human donor in good health. Sequenced sample: sorted CD4+, CD8+, or CD8+CD57+ T cells (not recorded which) from PBMCs. The CDR3 nucleotides read TGCGCCAGCAGCCAAACCGGCGGAAGCTCCTACGAGCAGTACTTC. The encoded protein is CASSQTGGSSYEQYF.